These 9 T cell receptor beta chains share one sample of origin, sequenced in a study of blood T cell repertoires in COVID-19. Profiled with immunoSEQ multiplex PCR; TCRdb holds only in-frame clones, not every one. The table shows under 70,000 clones, with 88% occurring only once. Source material: peripheral blood. The receptors shown here come from a woman aged 60-70 years with COVID-19, enrolled during active disease.

This chain links TRBV6-6 with TRBJ1-6; D possibly corresponds to TRBD1 (5 bases). Trimming stripped 7 bases from V and 7 bases from J, with 11 bases between. The CDR3 contains 13 residues. Looked up from germline, CDR1 is MNHNY and CDR2 is SVGAGI (reference sequence). The DNA for the CDR3 is TGTGCCAGCACTCCAGGGTTAAATTCACCCCTCCACTTT. Translated: CASTPGLNSPLHF.

The chain uses TRBV4-3 and TRBJ1-1; D gene unclear. Per germline, CDR1 LGHNA and CDR2 YSLEER. There are 18 residues in the CDR3. Trimming removed 0 bases at V and 5 bases at J, with 22 bases between. As DNA, the CDR3 is TGCGCCAGCAGCCAAGATTTGGTGGGCCAGCAAGATGTGACTGAAGCTTTCTTT. It codes for CASSQDLVGQQDVTEAFF.

The chain couples TRBV19 to TRBJ1-5, with a weak D call TRBD1 (5 bases). Germline V gene data show CDR1 as LNHDA and CDR2 as SQIVND (reference sequence). CDR3 length: 14 residues. Trimming pared 4 bases from V and 1 base from J, leaving 8 bases between. The CDR3 reads CASSTTESNQPQHF. The CDR3 region has the DNA TGTGCCAGTAGTACGACAGAGAGCAATCAGCCCCAGCATTTT.

The CDR3 DNA reads as TGTGCCATCAGTGACGGACTAGATGCTGAGCAGTTCTTC. Residues: CAISDGLDAEQFF. The chain recombines TRBV10-3 with TRBJ2-1, with 7 nucleotides matching TRBD2. V dropped 3 bases and J dropped 9; count of bases not matched to a gene: 5. CDR1 is ENHRY and CDR2 is SYGVKD in the germline V gene. The CDR3 has 13 amino acids.

The chain couples TRBV10-2 to TRBJ2-1; D may be TRBD2 (7 bases). Between the trimmed V and J ends, which lost 5 bases and 6 bases, there was a span of 14 bases. The CDR3 covers 14 residues. Germline CDR1 WSHSY, CDR2 SAAADI. The CDR3 here is CASSRGGWGNEQFF. For the CDR3, the DNA is TGCGCCAGCAGTAGGGGGGGCTGGGGCAATGAGCAGTTCTTC.

J is TRBJ1-1 and V is TRBV28, with a tentative D call TRBD1 (5 bases). CDR1 is MDHEN and CDR2 is SYDVKM in the germline V gene. The germline V and J ends were trimmed by 7 bases and 4 bases, with 10 bases remaining between them. The CDR3 extends over 12 amino acids. CDR3 coding DNA: TGTGCCAGCAAACAGGTGGTCACTGAAGCTTTCTTT. The encoded protein is CASKQVVTEAFF.

Only one count was recorded for this clone. The rearrangement uses TRBV4-3 and TRBJ1-3, with D unclear. CDR3 size: 15 residues. The germline CDR1 and CDR2 sequences are LGHNA and YSLEER. Trimming shortened V by 5 bases and J by 2 bases, and 13 bases separated the two germline ends. The CDR3 DNA reads TGCGCCAGCAGCTCGCAGAACGAACCTGGAAACACCATATATTTT. It is translated as CASSSQNEPGNTIYF.

The chain uses TRBV18 and TRBJ2-2; TRBD1 matches at 9 bases. The CDR3 has 13 amino acids. The J segment lost 6 bases and the V segment lost 4 bases, leaving 0 bases of the junction unmatched. Looked up from germline, CDR1 is KGHSH and CDR2 is LQKENI. The CDR3 DNA is TGTGCCAGCTCACGGACAGGGGCCGGGGAGCTGTTTTTT. Translated: CASSRTGAGELFF.

The chain joins TRBV10-3 to TRBJ1-4, with 7 bases fitting TRBD1. This CDR3 comprises 15 residues. Losses at the gene ends were 3 bases for V and 1 base for J; bases not matched to a gene: 2. The germline CDR1 and CDR2 sequences are ENHRY and SYGVKD. This chain's CDR3 is CAISDRQGTNEKLFF. Here the CDR3 DNA reads TGTGCCATCAGTGATAGACAGGGAACTAATGAAAAACTGTTTTTT.